This TCR beta chain emerged from a study of a mutant IDH1 vaccine in newly diagnosed glioma. Time point described: baseline, week 1 (first vaccination visit). Documented treatment: pre-vaccination baseline after standard-of-care therapy. New IDH1-mutant, ATRX-lost WHO grade 3 or 4 astrocytomas occurred in donors. Only in-frame clones appear in the TCRdb table, and some are missing; sequencing was by immunoSEQ multiplex PCR. The repertoire holds roughly 46,000 clones, with around 86% as singletons. Study-wide findings and caveats: There were vaccine-induced immune responses in approximately 95% of the patients.

Regarding this clone: Its target is unknown.

CDR3 length: 17 residues. The germline V gene encodes CDR1 MGHRA and CDR2 YSYEKL. V lost 0 bases and J 2 bases, leaving 16 bases between the germline ends. The sequences come from PBMCs, collected from a glioma patient treated with radiotherapy, temozolomide or both. This rearrangement joins TRBV4-1 to TRBJ2-5, with D possibly matching TRBD2 (7 bases). The source is a man aged 40-49 years with glioma. For the CDR3, the DNA is TGCGCCAGCAGCCAAGAAAGGGGGGGTGGACGACAAGAGACCCAGTACTTC. Translating it yields CASSQERGGGRQETQYF.